This paragraph covers one TCR beta chain sequence. This specimen belongs to a study of cytomegalovirus exposure and HLA in healthy donors. 13 Jbeta primers and 60 Vbeta primers were used for the PCR. The assay was immunoSEQ multiplex PCR, and TCRdb's table has in-frame clones only and misses some. Of roughly 190,000 clones listed, about 80% were seen once; the top ten hold around 2%. The receptor was isolated from a woman between 25 and 40 years old in good health and CMV-seropositive. Sequencing was performed on PBMCs.

The CDR3 DNA is TGTGCCAGCATTACCCGGATGGGGCAGGGCTTTATCACTGAAGCTTTCTTT. Translated: CASITRMGQGFITEAFF. The J gene is TRBJ1-1, the V gene TRBV27; TRBD1 is a possible D gene (5 bases). Germline CDR1 reads MNHEY; CDR2 reads SMNVEV (reference sequence). This CDR3 is built from 17 residues. V was cut by 7 bases and J by 4 bases, with 25 bases left in between.